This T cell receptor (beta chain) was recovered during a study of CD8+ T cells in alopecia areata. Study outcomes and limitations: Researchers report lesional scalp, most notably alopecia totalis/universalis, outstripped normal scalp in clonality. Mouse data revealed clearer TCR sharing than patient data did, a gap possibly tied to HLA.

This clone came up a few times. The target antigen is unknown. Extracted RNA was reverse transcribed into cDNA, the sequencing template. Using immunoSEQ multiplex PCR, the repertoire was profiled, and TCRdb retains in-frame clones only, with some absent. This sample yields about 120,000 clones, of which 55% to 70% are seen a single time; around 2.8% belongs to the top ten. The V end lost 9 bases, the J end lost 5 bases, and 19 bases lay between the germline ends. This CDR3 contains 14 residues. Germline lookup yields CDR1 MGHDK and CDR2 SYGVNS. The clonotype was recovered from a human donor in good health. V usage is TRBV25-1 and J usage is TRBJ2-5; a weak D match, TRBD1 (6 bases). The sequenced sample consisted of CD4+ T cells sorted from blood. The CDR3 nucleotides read TGTGCCAGTTCAAACGAGGGGGTGTGGGAGACCCAGTACTTC. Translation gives CASSNEGVWETQYF.